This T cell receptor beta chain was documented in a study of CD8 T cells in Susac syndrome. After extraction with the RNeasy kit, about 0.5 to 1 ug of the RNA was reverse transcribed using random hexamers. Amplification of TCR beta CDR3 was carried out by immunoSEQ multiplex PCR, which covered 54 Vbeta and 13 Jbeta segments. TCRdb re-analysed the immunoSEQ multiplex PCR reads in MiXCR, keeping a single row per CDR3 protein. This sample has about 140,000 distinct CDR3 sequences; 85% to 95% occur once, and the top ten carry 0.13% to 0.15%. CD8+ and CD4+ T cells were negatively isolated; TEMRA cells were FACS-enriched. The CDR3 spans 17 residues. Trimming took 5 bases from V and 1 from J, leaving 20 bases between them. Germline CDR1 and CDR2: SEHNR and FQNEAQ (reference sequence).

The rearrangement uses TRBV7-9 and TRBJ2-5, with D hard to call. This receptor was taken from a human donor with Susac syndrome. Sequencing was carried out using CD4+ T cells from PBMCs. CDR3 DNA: TGTGCCAGCAGCCCCCCCAGCAGATTTCCCATCCAAGAGACCCAGTACTTC. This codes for CASSPPSRFPIQETQYF.